Each of the 14 T cell receptor beta chains below was sequenced from the same sample in a study of T cell responses to AZD1222 COVID-19 vaccine. This table comes from immunoSEQ multiplex PCR, and its TCRdb copy is limited to in-frame clones, with some not included. The table shows tens of thousands of clones, with around 84% occurring only once. Sequencing used peripheral blood, obtained on day 0 of AZD1222 vaccination. The receptors come from an adult in good health.

The chain employs TRBV4-3 and TRBJ2-2; D unresolved. Trimming pared 2 bases from V and 2 bases from J, leaving 0 bases between. The length of the CDR3 is 12 residues. CDR1 LGHNA and CDR2 YSLEER come from the germline V gene. CDR3 coding DNA: TGCGCCAGCAGCCAAAACACCGGGGAGCTGTTTTTT. This gives the protein CASSQNTGELFF.

For the CDR3, the DNA is TGTGCCAGCAGTTCCTACACGACAGGGCATTCACCCCTCCACTTT. Protein sequence: CASSSYTTGHSPLHF. The chain is built from TRBV6-2 or TRBV6-3 and TRBJ1-6; 7 bases align to TRBD1. This CDR3 is built from 15 residues. Germline V gene data show CDR1 as MNHEY and CDR2 as SVGEGT. The J segment lost 8 bases and the V segment lost 4 bases, leaving 8 bases of the junction unmatched.

The chain is built from TRBV6-1 and TRBJ1-2; the D gene is possibly TRBD1 (6 bases). Germline assignment: CDR1 MNHNS and CDR2 SASEGT. The CDR3 runs 15 residues. The germline V and J ends were trimmed by 3 bases and 5 bases, with 16 bases remaining between them. For the CDR3, the DNA is TGTGCCAGCAGTGAGGGCATGGGGGCGGGTTATGGCTACACCTTC. Translated, it gives CASSEGMGAGYGYTF.

Turning to this clone: The same CDR3 can be traced to other DNA sequences in this sample. This chain connects TRBV2 to TRBJ2-1, with D maybe TRBD1 (6 bases). CDR3 size: 12 residues. V lost 4 bases and J 10 bases, leaving 11 bases between the germline ends. Germline loops: CDR1 SNHLY, CDR2 FYNNEI. The CDR3 protein is CASSADRNEQFF. In nucleotides, the CDR3 is TGTGCCAGCAGTGCAGACAGGAACGAGCAGTTCTTC.

The chain employs TRBV23-1 and TRBJ1-1; 7 bases align to TRBD1. TRBV23-1 is designated an ORF whose function remains uncertain. The CDR3 is 12 residues long. The junction had 4 bases not matched to a gene; V was cut back by 11 bases and J by 1 base. The CDR3 bases are TGCGCCGGGAGACAGGGGAACACTGAAGCTTTCTTT. Its protein product is CAGRQGNTEAFF.

This clone was observed a handful of times. V gene TRBV4-1 combines with J gene TRBJ1-1; possibly TRBD1 for D (5 bases). This CDR3 spans 19 amino acids. Trimming left V 0 bases short and J 7 bases short, with 27 bases between. Germline assignment: CDR1 MGHRA and CDR2 YSYEKL. The CDR3 nucleotides are TGCGCCAGCAGCCAAGATTTAGCGACAGCGTGGACTGAAAAGATTGAAGCTTTCTTT. It encodes CASSQDLATAWTEKIEAFF.

The CDR3 region has the DNA TGTGCCAGTACCCATCGGGGGGGCACTGAAGCTTTCTTT. Its translation: CASTHRGGTEAFF. The rearrangement joins TRBV19 to TRBJ1-1; a weak D match, TRBD1 (5 bases). From germline, CDR1 is LNHDA and CDR2 SQIVND (reference sequence). Trimming pared 7 bases from V and 4 bases from J, leaving 13 bases between. There are 13 residues in the CDR3.

The rearrangement joins TRBV5-8 to TRBJ1-4; maybe TRBD1 (5 bases). Germline CDR1 SGHTS, CDR2 YDEGEE. The CDR3 is 16 residues long. The ends were cut back, 4 bases at V and 7 bases at J, with 20 bases in the middle. DNA for the CDR3: TGTGCCAGCAGCGCTAGCGCCAGGGCCTGGGGTGAAAAACTGTTTTTT. Amino acids: CASSASARAWGEKLFF.

This CDR3 reads CASSPGQSETQYF. CDR3 DNA sequence: TGTGCCAGCTCACCGGGACAGAGCGAGACCCAGTACTTC. The chain combines TRBV18 with TRBJ2-5; 7 bases match TRBD1. Looked up from germline, CDR1 is KGHSH and CDR2 is LQKENI. This CDR3 comprises 13 residues. The V gene end was trimmed by 3 bases and the J gene end by 5 bases; junction bases not matched to a gene: 3.

This chain connects TRBV19 to TRBJ1-2, with D uncertain. V lost 1 base, J lost 8 bases, and 14 bases lay in between. CDR3 length equals 14 residues. Looked up from germline, CDR1 is LNHDA and CDR2 is SQIVND (reference sequence). CDR3 protein: CASSIAGRRPGYTF. CDR3 nucleotide sequence: TGTGCCAGTAGTATAGCGGGCAGGAGACCAGGCTACACCTTC. Variable domain in full (rest from reference TRBV19 and TRBJ1-2): DGGITQSPKYLFRKEGQNVTLSCEQNLNHDAMYWYRQDPGQGLRLIYYSQIVNDFQKGDIAEGYSVSREKKESFPLTVTSAQKNPTAFYLCASSIAGRRPGYTFGSGTRLTVV.

Only a few counts were recorded for this clone. The V gene is TRBV28, the J gene TRBJ2-1; D remains ambiguous. Germline CDR1 is MDHEN and CDR2 is SYDVKM. Trimming took off 7 bases at V and 0 bases at J, with 16 bases between the two ends. The CDR3 loop spans 16 amino acids. Here the CDR3 reads CASTLGVSRSYNEQFF. Here the CDR3 DNA reads TGTGCCAGCACCTTAGGCGTCTCCCGCTCCTACAATGAGCAGTTCTTC.

The chain couples TRBV5-6 to TRBJ1-6; D call uncertain. The germline V gene has CDR1 SGHDT and CDR2 YYEEEE. The CDR3 runs to 14 residues. Trimming shortened V by 4 bases and J by 3 bases, and 8 bases separated the two germline ends. Here the CDR3 DNA reads TGTGCCAGCAGCCGGACCCTCTATAATTCACCCCTCCACTTT. Translation: CASSRTLYNSPLHF.

In this sample, this clone turned up a few times. Other DNA sequences in the sample encode the same CDR3. CDR3 DNA sequence: TGCGCCAGCAGCTGGACTAGCGGGAGGGCCGGTTACAATGAGCAGTTCTTC. Its translation is CASSWTSGRAGYNEQFF. The chain joins TRBV5-1 to TRBJ2-1, with 15 bases lining up with TRBD2. Germline loops: CDR1 SGHRS, CDR2 YFSETQ. The CDR3 is 17 amino acids. Unmatched junction bases numbered 5, after V lost 3 bases and J lost 4 bases.

The rearrangement links TRBV10-2 to TRBJ2-5; 8 bases fit TRBD2. This CDR3 region has 15 residues. Germline CDR1 WSHSY, CDR2 SAAADI. Trimming cost V 6 bases and J 0 bases; bases outside gene matches: 6. The CDR3 DNA follows: TGCGCCAGCAGGGGGGTTAGCGGGAACCAAGAGACCCAGTACTTC. Its translation: CASRGVSGNQETQYF.